Each of the 17 T cell receptor beta chains below was sequenced from the same sample in a study of identical twins. TCRdb processed the 5' RACE reads anew with MiXCR; each CDR3 protein has one entry. Of approximately 300,000 distinct CDR3 sequences in the sample, roughly 9.7% were seen once. These same data were also listed under a study on yellow fever vaccine responses in identical twins.

Sequencing was performed on CD8+ T cells sorted from blood. Receptors originate from a woman aged 18-29 years in good health.

The rearrangement links TRBV5-1 to TRBJ1-1; tentative D call: TRBD1 (5 bases). Germline assignment: CDR1 SGHRS and CDR2 YFSETQ. V lost 0 bases and J 7 bases, leaving 10 bases between the germline ends. There are 13 residues in the CDR3. This chain's CDR3 is CASSLEGEVEAFF. CDR3 DNA: TGCGCCAGCAGCTTGGAAGGGGAGGTTGAAGCTTTCTTT.

In its sample, this clonotype was seen a few times. This chain uses TRBV4-1 with TRBJ2-2; 10 positions agree with TRBD2. The CDR3 is 17 amino acids. V was clipped by 0 bases and J by 1 base; unmatched bases: 2. CDR1 is MGHRA, CDR2 YSYEKL, per germline. The CDR3 DNA sequence: TGCGCCAGCAGCCAAGATGAGCGGGGGGGGAACACCGGGGAGCTGTTTTTT. Translating it yields CASSQDERGGNTGELFF.

This chain uses TRBV21-1 with TRBJ2-7. TRBV21-1 is given as a pseudogene. CDR3 length: 16 residues. This chain's CDR3 is CASSTSPRRGFYEQYF. The CDR3 nucleotides read TGTGCCAGCAGCACGTCGCCACGTAGGGGTTTCTACGAGCAGTACTTC.

The chain joins TRBV7-9 to TRBJ2-1, with D unresolved. V lost 4 bases, J lost 9 bases, and 7 bases lay in between. The CDR3 contains 11 residues. Germline values: CDR1 SEHNR, CDR2 FQNEAQ (reference sequence). Written as DNA, the CDR3 is TGTGCCAGCAGCTGGTCTGGTGAGCAGTTCTTC. As protein: CASSWSGEQFF.

This clonotype was seen a few times. V and J are TRBV7-9 and TRBJ2-7; D might be TRBD1 or TRBD2, each matching 7 bases. There are 16 residues in the CDR3. The V end was cut by 2 bases, the J end by 2 bases, with 16 bases between. Looked up from germline, CDR1 is SEHNR and CDR2 is FQNEAQ (reference sequence). This chain's CDR3 is CASSLPGRGQPYEQYF. The CDR3 nucleotides are TGTGCCAGCAGCTTACCAGGGAGGGGACAGCCCTACGAGCAGTACTTC.

This clonotype appeared many times. The genes are TRBV6-4 and TRBJ2-7; 8 positions match TRBD1. The CDR3 has 16 residues. V dropped 2 bases and J dropped 2; count of bases not matched to a gene: 8. The germline gives CDR1 MRHNA, CDR2 SNTAGT. DNA for the CDR3: TGTGCCAGCAGTGACGCCCCGGACAGGGTCCCCTACGAGCAGTACTTC. Translation gives CASSDAPDRVPYEQYF.

This clonotype was seen repeatedly, ten times or more. The chain recombines TRBV29-1 with TRBJ1-2; D remains unclear. The CDR3 has 11 residues. Germline V gene sequence: CDR1 SQVTM, CDR2 ANQGSEA. The ends were cut back, 7 bases at V and 6 bases at J, with 12 bases in the middle. CDR3 in amino acids: CSGAGLNGYTF. For the CDR3, the DNA is TGCAGCGGCGCTGGGTTGAATGGCTACACCTTC.

This clonotype has a count of ten or more. V and J are TRBV6-2 or TRBV6-3 and TRBJ2-7, with 9 bases identical to TRBD2. The V gene's germline CDR1 is MNHEY and CDR2 SVGEGT. V lost 5 bases, J lost 6 bases, and 5 bases stayed unmatched. The CDR3 has 13 residues. CDR3 sequence reads: CASSPGLASEQYF. CDR3 in DNA: TGTGCCAGCAGTCCCGGACTAGCGAGCGAGCAGTACTTC.

This clonotype was counted between two and nine times. The gene calls are TRBV5-5 and TRBJ2-5; D call uncertain. From germline, CDR1 is SGHKS and CDR2 YYEKEE (reference sequence). The V gene lost 6 bases and the J gene lost 1 base, with 13 bases spanning the gap. CDR3 length: 14 residues. CDR3 coding DNA: TGTGCCAGCATCCCGTCCCCGATCCAAGAGACCCAGTACTTC. The encoded protein is CASIPSPIQETQYF.

The rearrangement links TRBV6-1 to TRBJ2-2, with 10 bases lining up with TRBD1. This CDR3 comprises 15 residues. Germline V CDR1 and CDR2: MNHNS, SASEGT. The V segment lost 7 bases and the J segment 7 bases; nucleotides outside the gene matches: 9. CDR3 residues: CASTLGTGVNGELFF. The CDR3 DNA reads as TGTGCCAGCACCCTGGGGACAGGGGTAAACGGGGAGCTGTTTTTT.

This clonotype was observed at least ten times. The rearrangement links TRBV7-2 to TRBJ2-7; a weak D match, TRBD1 (5 bases). This CDR3 is 15 amino acids long. Germline V gives CDR1 SGHTA, CDR2 FQGNSA. V lost 7 bases and J lost 5, with 21 bases in between. For the CDR3, the DNA is TGTGCCAGCACCAGCCCCGAAAGGGGTTTCGACGAGCAGTACTTC. Protein: CASTSPERGFDEQYF.

The CDR3 DNA sequence: TGTGCCAGCAGCCCAACTAGCATTGAGCAGTTCTTC. Its translation: CASSPTSIEQFF. The rearrangement joins TRBV11-2 to TRBJ2-1; D is possibly TRBD2 (6 bases). CDR3 size: 12 residues. CDR1 is SGHAT and CDR2 is FQNNGV in the germline V gene. Trimming took 5 bases from V and 9 from J, leaving 11 bases between them.

This clonotype was picked up a small number of times. The chain combines TRBV7-9 with TRBJ1-2; perhaps TRBD1 as D (5 bases). CDR1 is SEHNR, CDR2 FQNEAQ, per germline (reference sequence). V lost 5 bases and J 3 bases, leaving 10 bases between the germline ends. This CDR3 has 13 residues. The CDR3 sequence: CASSPRGDYGYTF. Written as DNA, the CDR3 is TGTGCCAGCAGCCCACGGGGCGACTATGGCTACACCTTC. Based on the CDR3 plus reference TRBV7-9 and TRBJ1-2, the full variable domain is DTGVSQNPRHKITKRGQNVTFRCDPISEHNRLYWYRQTLGQGPEFLTYFQNEAQLEKSRLLSDRFSAERPKGSFSTLEIQRTEQGDSAMYLCASSPRGDYGYTFGSGTRLTVV.

This clonotype was counted many times. The chain recombines TRBV29-1 with TRBJ2-1, with D perhaps matching TRBD2 (5 bases). V gave up 5 bases and J gave up 7 bases, with 18 bases separating them. The germline V gene has CDR1 SQVTM and CDR2 ANQGSEA. The CDR3 runs 14 residues. CDR3 residues: CSVLQNLLVNEQFF. DNA for the CDR3: TGCAGCGTTCTACAGAACTTACTAGTGAATGAGCAGTTCTTC.

The chain uses TRBV14 and TRBJ2-3; D remains unclear. Germline CDR1 and CDR2: SGHDN and FVKESK. Trimming cost V 5 bases and J 4 bases, with 10 bases left between them. The CDR3 runs 13 residues. The CDR3 reads CASSRTLSDTQYF. Here the CDR3 DNA reads TGTGCCAGCAGCAGGACCTTATCAGATACGCAGTATTTT.

This chain joins TRBV15 and TRBJ2-7; D is unresolved. The ends were cut back, 5 bases at V and 2 bases at J, with 13 bases in the middle. Germline lookup yields CDR1 LNHNV and CDR2 YYDKDF (reference sequence). The CDR3 extends over 14 amino acids. In DNA form, the CDR3 reads TGTGCCACCAGCCAAAGAGGAACAGCCTACGAGCAGTACTTC. Residues: CATSQRGTAYEQYF.

This clonotype showed up just a few times. The chain carries TRBV20-1 and TRBJ2-7, with D perhaps matching TRBD1 (8 bases). CDR1 is DFQATT and CDR2 is SNEGSKA in the germline V gene (reference sequence). The CDR3 runs 14 residues. The V end was cut by 6 bases, the J end by 2 bases, with 17 bases between. The CDR3 loop is CSARGRGSAYEQYF. For the CDR3, the DNA is TGCAGTGCCAGGGGGCGGGGGTCAGCCTACGAGCAGTACTTC.